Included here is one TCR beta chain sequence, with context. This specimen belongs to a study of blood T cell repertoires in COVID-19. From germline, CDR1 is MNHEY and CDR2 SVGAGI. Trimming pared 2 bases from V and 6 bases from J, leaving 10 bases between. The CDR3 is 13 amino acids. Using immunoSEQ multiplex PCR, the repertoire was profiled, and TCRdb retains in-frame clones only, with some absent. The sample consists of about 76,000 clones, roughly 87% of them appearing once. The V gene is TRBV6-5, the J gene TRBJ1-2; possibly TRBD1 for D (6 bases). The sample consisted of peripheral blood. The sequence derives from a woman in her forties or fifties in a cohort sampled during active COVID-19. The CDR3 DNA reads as TGTGCCAGCAGTTACGGCAGGGGTGATGGCTACACCTTC. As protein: CASSYGRGDGYTF.